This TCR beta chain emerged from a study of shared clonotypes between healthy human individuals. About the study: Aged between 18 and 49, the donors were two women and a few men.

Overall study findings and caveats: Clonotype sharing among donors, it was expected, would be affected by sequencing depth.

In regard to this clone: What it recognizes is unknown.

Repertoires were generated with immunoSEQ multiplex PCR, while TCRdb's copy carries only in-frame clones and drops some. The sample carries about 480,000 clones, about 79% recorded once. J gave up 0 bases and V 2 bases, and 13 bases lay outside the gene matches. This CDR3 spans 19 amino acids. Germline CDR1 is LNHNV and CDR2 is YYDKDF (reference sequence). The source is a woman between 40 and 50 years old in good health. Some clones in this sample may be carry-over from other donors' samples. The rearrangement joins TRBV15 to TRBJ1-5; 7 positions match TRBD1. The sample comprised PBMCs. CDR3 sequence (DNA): TGTGCCACCAGCAGACGGGGGACAGAGGTATCATATAGCAATCAGCCCCAGCATTTT. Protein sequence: CATSRRGTEVSYSNQPQHF.